Listed below are T cell receptor beta chains from one sample, sequenced in a study of blood T cell repertoires in COVID-19. The method was immunoSEQ multiplex PCR; TCRdb's version includes in-frame clones alone and lacks a portion of them. The top ten hold under 8% of the sample, which has more than 85,000 clones, 84% seen once. Source material: peripheral blood. These receptors all come from an elderly woman with active or convalescent COVID-19. CDR3s include the opening cysteine and the closing phenylalanine or tryptophan. The order of the fields is D gene, clone size, J gene, V gene, CDR3 DNA, CDR3 protein. D genes are given only for firm matches. Where a row states a size, it is once, few, many or the class of an expanded clone; other rows omit it.

TRBD1 - TRBJ1-1 TRBV2 TGTGCCAGCAGTGGCCCCGGGAGGGACAGGGTAAACACTGAAGCTTTCTTT CASSGPGRDRVNTEAFF
TRBD2 - TRBJ2-7 TRBV5-4 TGTGCCAGCAGCTCTGGACTAGCGGTAACCTACGAGCAGTACTTC CASSSGLAVTYEQYF
TRBD1 - TRBJ2-2 TRBV25-1 TGTGCCAGCAGTGAGACAGGGCTTCGCAACACCGGGGAGCTGTTTTTT CASSETGLRNTGELFF
- - TRBJ2-1 TRBV19 TGTGCCAGTAGTATACGGGGGTCAACCGGGACAGCAGCATACAATGAGCAGTTCTTC CASSIRGSTGTAAYNEQFF
- few TRBJ2-1 TRBV5-1 TGCGCCAGCAGCTTGGAGGCGACTTTTGAGCAGTTCTTC CASSLEATFEQFF
TRBD1 - TRBJ1-2 TRBV14 TGTGCCAGCAGCCAAGATTATCCGGGGACAGGGGACTATGGCTACACCTTC CASSQDYPGTGDYGYTF
- - TRBJ2-7 TRBV5-6 TGTGCCAGCAGCTTATCCCAGCCCTCGGGACAGTACTTC CASSLSQPSGQYF
- few TRBJ2-7 TRBV11-2 TGTGCCAGCAGGGAGGCGGGCACCCACGAGCAGTACTTC CASREAGTHEQYF
TRBD1 - TRBJ2-6 TRBV19 TGTGCCAGTAGTATCTTCCGGGACAGGGCCTTCTCTGGGGCCAACGTCCTGACTTTC CASSIFRDRAFSGANVLTF
- - TRBJ2-5 TRBV24-1 TGTGCCACCAGTGACAGGTCGATACAAGAGACCCAGTACTTC CATSDRSIQETQYF
- - TRBJ2-7 TRBV7-9 TGTGCCAGCAGCTTAGGGGGCGGCCTCGAATACGAGCAGTACTTC CASSLGGGLEYEQYF
TRBD2 - TRBJ2-1 TRBV5-1 TGCGCCAGCAGCTTGGAAGCGGGAGTGGGGAATGAGCAGTTCTTC CASSLEAGVGNEQFF
TRBD2 - TRBJ2-1 TRBV7-2 TGTGCCAGCAGCTTAAGGGAGGGGACTAGCATGCAGGGTGAGCAGTTCTTC CASSLREGTSMQGEQFF
- - TRBJ2-3 TRBV5-4 TGTGCCAGCAGCTTGTTGTCGGAGTCAGATACGCAGTATTTT CASSLLSESDTQYF
- - TRBJ1-1 TRBV7-3 TGTGCCAGCAGTTTCAGGACAGTGAACACTGAAGCTTTCTTT CASSFRTVNTEAFF
- - TRBJ1-2 TRBV5-1 TGCGCCAGCAGCTTGGATCCGCCCGGAGGGCACTATGGCTACACCTTC CASSLDPPGGHYGYTF
- - TRBJ2-5 TRBV3-1/TRBV3-2 TGTGCCAGCAGCCAAGAGGGGGGGACCCAGTACTTC CASSQEGGTQYF
TRBD1 - TRBJ2-3 TRBV7-9 TGTGCCAGCAGCCCTACAGGGGGCGGCACAGATACGCAGTATTTT CASSPTGGGTDTQYF
TRBD2 - TRBJ2-2 TRBV5-1 TGCGCCAGCAGCTTGTTATTAGCGGGAGGGATAAACACCGGGGAGCTGTTTTTT CASSLLLAGGINTGELFF
TRBD2 - TRBJ2-1 TRBV6-5 TGTGCCAGCGGCGGGACTAGCGGGAGAAATGAGCAGTTCTTC CASGGTSGRNEQFF
TRBD1 - TRBJ1-4 TRBV7-9 TGTGCCAGCAGCAACTCAGGGGGAAATGAAAAACTGTTTTTT CASSNSGGNEKLFF
- few TRBJ2-7 TRBV21-1 TGTGCCAGCAGCAACGGGGTTCCCTACGAGCAGTACTTC CASSNGVPYEQYF
- - TRBJ2-2 TRBV5-1 TGCGCCAGCCGCTCGACAGGAGACACCGGGGAGCTGTTTTTT CASRSTGDTGELFF
- once TRBJ2-2 TRBV6-4 TGTGCCGCCCAGAGAGCGAGGAACACCGGGGAGCTGTTTTTT CAAQRARNTGELFF
- few TRBJ2-2 TRBV28 TGTGCCAGCAGTGGGGGCCACGGGGAGCTGTTTTTT CASSGGHGELFF
- - TRBJ2-5 TRBV5-1 TGCGCCAGCAGCTTGCCACAGCAAGAGACCCAGTACTTC CASSLPQQETQYF
- - TRBJ2-6 TRBV11-1 TGTGCCAGCAGCTTCCAGGTTGGGGCCAACGTCCTGACTTTC CASSFQVGANVLTF
TRBD1 - TRBJ1-6 TRBV5-6 TGTGCCAGCAGAATTACCCGGACAGGGAAAATCAGTTCACCCCTCCACTTT CASRITRTGKISSPLHF
- - TRBJ2-3 TRBV15 TGTGCCACCAGCAGTCGACGAGGGCCCGGCACAGATACGCAGTATTTT CATSSRRGPGTDTQYF
TRBD1 - TRBJ1-1 TRBV28 TGTGCCAGCAGATTCGCACGACAGGGGGCGGTTGAAGCTTTCTTT CASRFARQGAVEAFF
- - TRBJ1-1 TRBV21-1 TGTGCCAGCAGCAAATGGGGACAGGGAAAGTTGAACACTGAAGCTTTCTTT CASSKWGQGKLNTEAFF
- - TRBJ2-4 TRBV5-1 TGCGCCAGCAGCACGGTGGGGGCGGACATTCAGTACTTC CASSTVGADIQYF
TRBD1 - TRBJ1-2 TRBV25-1 TGTGCCAGCAGGGGGACAGGGGATGGCTACACCTTC CASRGTGDGYTF
TRBD1 - TRBJ2-3 TRBV12-3/TRBV12-4 TGTGCCACCTCCGGGACAGGGGGCGCAACGCAGTATTTT CATSGTGGATQYF
- once TRBJ2-7 TRBV3-1/TRBV3-2 TGTGCCAGCAGCCAAGTCATCTACGAGCAGTACTTC CASSQVIYEQYF